This passage covers 20 T cell receptor beta chains from one sample sequenced in a study of Ad26.COV2.S vaccination and SARS-CoV-2 variants. Treatment reported: some 20 received Ad26.COV2.S at low or high dose, single or two shots; several received placebo; per-sample allocation not given. Following the first vaccine or placebo injection, samples were taken on day 63. This table comes from immunoSEQ multiplex PCR, and its TCRdb copy is limited to in-frame clones, with some not included. The data contain about 400,000 clones, 83% of them singletons. The sample consisted of peripheral blood, taken in a trial of Ad26.COV2.S vaccine versus placebo. These receptors originate from a person between 18 and 65 years old who received the Ad26.COV2.S COVID-19 vaccine or a placebo.

The J gene is TRBJ2-5, the V gene TRBV6-2 or TRBV6-3; D unclear. Looked up from germline, CDR1 is MNHEY and CDR2 is SVGEGT. V shed 3 bases and J shed 3 bases, with 5 bases lying between them. CDR3 length: 12 amino acids. The CDR3 protein is CASSYREETQYF. As DNA, the CDR3 is TGTGCCAGCAGTTATAGGGAAGAGACCCAGTACTTC.

This clone came up once. This chain joins TRBV6-5 and TRBJ2-7, with a weak D call TRBD1 (5 bases). This CDR3 is 11 amino acids long. The germline V gene has CDR1 MNHEY and CDR2 SVGAGI. The germline V and J ends were trimmed by 5 bases and 4 bases, with 6 bases remaining between them. The CDR3 sequence: CASSRQYEQYF. CDR3 coding DNA: TGTGCCAGCAGTAGACAGTACGAGCAGTACTTC.

On this clone: An end of the junction does not agree with germline; a read error may underlie this. V is TRBV28 and J is TRBJ2-7, with TRBD1 identical over 8 bases. Germline lookup yields CDR1 MDHEN and CDR2 SYDVKM. The CDR3 totals 13 residues. CDR3 sequence (DNA): TGTGCCAGCAGTTTCCCGGGACAGGCAGGGGTAGACTTC. Protein product: CASSFPGQAGVDF.

The chain recombines TRBV29-1 with TRBJ1-4; a weak D match, TRBD1 (5 bases). CDR3 length equals 11 residues. CDR1 and CDR2 (germline): SQVTM, ANQGSEA. V lost 6 bases, J lost 8 bases, and 10 bases lay in between. The CDR3, as DNA: TGCAGCGTCACCCGGGGGGAAAAACTGTTTTTT. It codes for CSVTRGEKLFF.

V and J are TRBV11-2 and TRBJ2-1; D is possibly TRBD1 (5 bases). V was trimmed by 8 bases and J by 2 bases, leaving 13 bases between them. The CDR3 is 14 residues long. Germline CDR1 is SGHAT and CDR2 is FQNNGV. CDR3 protein: CASPWGYPYNEQFF. In DNA, the CDR3 is TGTGCCAGCCCATGGGGCTACCCCTACAATGAGCAGTTCTTC.

Only a few counts were recorded for this clone. The V gene is TRBV6-5, the J gene TRBJ2-7; 8 nucleotides match TRBD1. V dropped 5 bases and J dropped 1; count of bases not matched to a gene: 4. The CDR3 is 14 residues long. Germline V gives CDR1 MNHEY, CDR2 SVGAGI. The CDR3 protein is CASSQDRVSYEQYF. CDR3 nucleotides: TGTGCCAGCAGTCAGGACAGGGTATCCTACGAGCAGTACTTC.

This chain uses TRBV18 with TRBJ1-2; D is unresolved. Germline CDR1 and CDR2: KGHSH and LQKENI. The V and J ends lost 6 bases and 3 bases respectively, with 11 bases between them. The CDR3 extends over 13 amino acids. The CDR3 coding sequence is TGTGCCAGCTCGCGGACGCTTGACTATGGCTACACCTTC. It encodes CASSRTLDYGYTF.

J is TRBJ1-2 and V is TRBV4-3; D gene unclear. Germline V gives CDR1 LGHNA, CDR2 YSLEER. This CDR3 is built from 14 residues. V gave up 0 bases and J gave up 2 bases, with 7 bases separating them. In nucleotides, the CDR3 is TGCGCCAGCAGCCAAGACGGCAGGAACTATGGCTACACCTTC. This encodes CASSQDGRNYGYTF.

The chain has TRBV11-2 and TRBJ2-7; 8 bases are shared with TRBD2. The CDR3 is 19 residues long. Germline-derived CDR1 and CDR2 are SGHAT and FQNNGV. V was clipped by 1 base and J by 0 bases; unmatched bases: 14. In DNA, the CDR3 is TGTGCCAGCAGCTTAGCAGTCCGGCGGACTAGCCCGAGCTCCTACGAGCAGTACTTC. Protein product: CASSLAVRRTSPSSYEQYF. Looking up the rest from reference TRBV11-2 and TRBJ2-7 gives the full variable domain: EAGVAQSPRYKIIEKRQSVAFWCNPISGHATLYWYQQILGQGPKLLIQFQNNGVVDDSQLPKDRFSAERLKGVDSTLKIQPAKLEDSAVYLCASSLAVRRTSPSSYEQYFGPGTRLTVT.

This chain connects TRBV30 to TRBJ1-2, with TRBD1 identical over 7 bases. V lost 0 bases to trimming and J lost 8 bases; unmatched junction nucleotides: 6. Germline V lookup: CDR1 GTSNPN, CDR2 SVGIG (reference sequence). The CDR3 loop spans 13 amino acids. This CDR3 reads CAWSVGGAGGYTF. In DNA form, the CDR3 reads TGTGCCTGGAGTGTAGGGGGCGCGGGGGGCTACACCTTC. The whole variable domain, filled in from reference TRBV30 and TRBJ1-2, reads SQTIHQWPATLVQPVGSPLSLECTVEGTSNPNLYWYRQAAGRGLQLLFYSVGIGQISSEVPQNLSASRPQDRQFILSSKKLLLSDSGFYLCAWSVGGAGGYTFGSGTRLTVV.

V and J are TRBV29-1 and TRBJ1-3; D is undetermined. Between the trimmed V and J ends, which lost 6 bases and 0 bases, there was a span of 9 bases. This CDR3 region has 13 residues. The germline V gene has CDR1 SQVTM and CDR2 ANQGSEA. DNA of the CDR3: TGCAGCGTCGCCTTTAGCTCTGGAAACACCATATATTTT. Translated: CSVAFSSGNTIYF.

The chain is built from TRBV5-1 and TRBJ1-1; 10 bases map to TRBD1. J lost 5 bases, V lost 9 bases, and 10 bases had no gene match. The CDR3 loop spans 14 amino acids. Looked up from germline, CDR1 is SGHRS and CDR2 is YFSETQ. The CDR3, as DNA: TGCGCCACCAACCGGGACAGGGGCGGTACTGAAGCTTTCTTT. Residues: CATNRDRGGTEAFF.

This clone has a single count. The chain carries TRBV5-6 and TRBJ2-1; no clear D gene. V was pared by 3 bases and J by 6 bases, with 19 bases between. Germline V gene lookup returns CDR1 SGHDT and CDR2 YYEEEE. This CDR3 has 16 amino acids. CDR3 amino acids: CASSSPGDIALNEQFF. The CDR3 DNA reads TGTGCCAGCAGCTCGCCGGGTGATATAGCCCTCAATGAGCAGTTCTTC. Using reference TRBV5-6 and TRBJ2-1 for the parts outside the CDR3, the full variable domain is DAGVTQSPTHLIKTRGQQVTLRCSPKSGHDTVSWYQQALGQGPQFIFQYYEEEERQRGNFPDRFSGHQFPNYSSELNVNALLLGDSALYLCASSSPGDIALNEQFFGPGTRLTVL.

A few counts support this clone. The rearrangement uses TRBV18 and TRBJ2-3; 15 bases map to TRBD2. The CDR3 spans 15 residues. Germline V gives CDR1 KGHSH, CDR2 LQKENI. V was pared by 3 bases and J by 12 bases, with 7 bases of the junction left unmatched. CDR3 sequence reads: CASSPGTSGRPNQYF. DNA of the CDR3: TGTGCCAGCTCACCTGGGACTAGCGGGAGGCCCAATCAGTATTTT.

The chain joins TRBV6-5 to TRBJ1-3; D is ambiguous. Trimming left V 6 bases short and J 0 bases short, with 6 bases between. This CDR3 is 13 amino acids long. CDR1 and CDR2 from the germline V gene are MNHEY and SVGAGI. Written as DNA, the CDR3 is TGTGCCAGCAGCTATGTCTCTGGAAACACCATATATTTT. This sequence encodes CASSYVSGNTIYF.

V is TRBV27 and J is TRBJ1-2; D is ambiguous. CDR1 is MNHEY and CDR2 is SMNVEV in the germline V gene (reference sequence). The CDR3 loop spans 13 amino acids. V lost 6 bases to trimming and J lost 5 bases, with 13 bases between them. The CDR3 loop reads CASSLLGSYGYTF. DNA of the CDR3: TGTGCCAGCAGCTTACTGGGTTCGTATGGCTACACCTTC.

The rearrangement joins TRBV12-3 or TRBV12-4 to TRBJ1-6, with a tentative D call TRBD1 (6 bases). With 5 bases removed from V and 8 bases from J, the gap between germline ends came to 10 bases. This CDR3 has 13 residues. CDR3 in amino acids: CASSTAGDSPLHF. CDR3 sequence (DNA): TGTGCCAGCAGTACCGCAGGGGATTCACCCCTCCACTTT.

Worth noting for this clone: In the same sample, other DNA sequences code for this CDR3. The chain combines TRBV5-1 with TRBJ2-5; D not resolved. The CDR3 runs to 13 residues. Germline lookup yields CDR1 SGHRS and CDR2 YFSETQ. Trimming took 0 bases from V and 5 from J, leaving 8 bases between them. DNA for the CDR3: TGCGCCAGCAGCTTGGGAGGCGAGGAGACCCAGTACTTC. This translates into CASSLGGEETQYF.

This clone was seen just once. The chain uses TRBV6-4 and TRBJ2-1, with TRBD2 matching over 9 bases. Germline V gives CDR1 MRHNA, CDR2 SNTAGT. There are 15 residues in the CDR3. V lost 0 bases and J lost 8; bases outside the gene matches: 5. CDR3: CASSDSAGGRDEQFF. The CDR3 DNA reads as TGTGCCAGCAGTGACTCTGCGGGAGGGAGGGATGAGCAGTTCTTC.

This clone has more than one count but fewer than ten. The chain recombines TRBV18 with TRBJ1-1; D ambiguous. The CDR3 consists of 13 residues. The germline V gene has CDR1 KGHSH and CDR2 LQKENI. V lost 6 bases, J lost 0 bases, and 8 bases lay in between. CDR3 residues: CASSRSLNTEAFF. Here the CDR3 DNA reads TGTGCCAGCTCTCGCTCACTGAACACTGAAGCTTTCTTT. The whole variable domain, remainder taken from reference TRBV18 and TRBJ1-1, is NAGVMQNPRHLVRRRGQEARLRCSPMKGHSHVYWYRQLPEEGLKFMVYLQKENIIDESGMPKERFSAEFPKEGPSILRIQQVVRGDSAAYFCASSRSLNTEAFFGQGTRLTVV.